One sample yielded the 26 T cell receptor beta chains listed below, sequenced in a study of blood T cell repertoires in COVID-19. Assay used: immunoSEQ multiplex PCR; TCRdb lists only in-frame clones, some missing. The repertoire holds roughly 99,000 clones, with 80% as singletons. Sequencing was performed on peripheral blood. The origin of the receptors is a man aged 65-85 years with acute or convalescent COVID-19.

The CDR3 DNA reads TGTGCCAGCAGGACAGGGGTTGGGTCACCCCTCCACTTT. Amino acids: CASRTGVGSPLHF. The V gene is TRBV6-5, the J gene TRBJ1-6, with 8 positions matching TRBD1. The V gene end was trimmed by 6 bases and the J gene end by 10 bases; junction bases not matched to a gene: 5. The CDR3 sequence is 13 residues long. In germline, CDR1 is MNHEY, CDR2 SVGAGI.

V usage is TRBV12-3 or TRBV12-4 and J usage is TRBJ2-1, with 7 bases aligning to TRBD1. This CDR3 contains 12 residues. J was trimmed by 10 bases and V by 6 bases; bases with no gene match: 6. CDR3 DNA sequence: TGTGCCAGCAGCACCGGACAGGCCGAGCAGTTCTTC. The encoded protein is CASSTGQAEQFF.

This sequence joins TRBV12-3 or TRBV12-4 and TRBJ2-5; a weak D match, TRBD1 (5 bases). V was pared by 5 bases and J by 2 bases, with 6 bases between. CDR3 length: 12 amino acids. The CDR3 DNA follows: TGTGCCAGCAGTGGGGCACAAGAGACCCAGTACTTC. Protein sequence: CASSGAQETQYF.

This clone was recorded only once. V is TRBV6-1 and J is TRBJ1-6, with D possibly matching TRBD1 (5 bases). Trimming took 0 bases from V and 9 from J, leaving 12 bases between them. The CDR3 has 15 amino acids. Germline values: CDR1 MNHNS, CDR2 SASEGT. The DNA of the CDR3 is TGTGCCAGCAGTGAAGCGACTTTCGGGGGTTCACCCCTCCACTTT. Protein sequence: CASSEATFGGSPLHF.

The chain joins TRBV3-1 (or the pseudogene TRBV3-2) to TRBJ1-1, with D hard to call. V lost 1 base to trimming and J lost 1 base, with 10 bases between them. Germline V CDR1 and CDR2: LGHDT, YNNKEL (reference sequence). The CDR3 is 15 residues long. DNA for the CDR3: TGTGCCAGCAGCCAAGGGAGGATCTCGAACACTGAAGCTTTCTTT. It yields the protein CASSQGRISNTEAFF.

V gene TRBV19 combines with J gene TRBJ2-1; 7 nucleotides agree with TRBD2. CDR3 length: 16 residues. V lost 7 bases, J lost 2 bases, and 11 bases stayed unmatched. The V gene's germline CDR1 is LNHDA and CDR2 SQIVND (reference sequence). The CDR3 DNA sequence: TGTGCCAGTACCCCCGTCTGGGGGGGACCCTACAATGAGCAGTTCTTC. Protein: CASTPVWGGPYNEQFF.

J is TRBJ1-1 and V is TRBV7-2, with TRBD1 identical over 7 bases. The CDR3 extends over 13 amino acids. Germline V gene sequence: CDR1 SGHTA, CDR2 FQGNSA. V lost 6 bases, J lost 9 bases, and 10 bases stayed unmatched. CDR3 region: CASREGARRKAFF. CDR3 sequence (DNA): TGTGCCAGCAGGGAGGGGGCAAGACGCAAAGCTTTCTTT. Together with reference TRBV7-2 and TRBJ1-1, the CDR3 gives the full variable domain: GAGVSQSPSNKVTEKGKDVELRCDPISGHTALYWYRQSLGQGLEFLIYFQGNSAPDKSGLPSDRFSAERTGGSVSTLTIQRTQQEDSAVYLCASREGARRKAFFGQGTRLTVV.

The chain has TRBV11-3 and TRBJ2-1, with D possibly TRBD2 on 6 matching bases. Trimming cost V 1 base and J 3 bases, with 10 bases left between them. CDR3 length equals 15 residues. The germline gives CDR1 SGHNT, CDR2 YENEEA. CDR3 protein: CASSLGVGGYNEQFF. The CDR3 DNA reads as TGTGCCAGCAGCTTAGGGGTCGGGGGCTACAATGAGCAGTTCTTC.

The chain combines TRBV3-1 (or the pseudogene TRBV3-2) with TRBJ2-3; 8 nucleotides match TRBD2. This CDR3 region has 17 residues. The V gene's germline CDR1 is LGHDT and CDR2 YNNKEL (reference sequence). V lost 2 bases to trimming and J lost 4 bases; unmatched junction nucleotides: 11. As DNA, the CDR3 is TGTGCCAGCAGCCAACCCCTCTTTAGCGGGGCAGCAGATACGCAGTATTTT. Its translation: CASSQPLFSGAADTQYF.

This clone is medium-sized within its sample. The chain has TRBV15 and TRBJ1-2; maybe TRBD1 (6 bases). Trimming shortened V by 0 bases and J by 6 bases, and 20 bases separated the two germline ends. Germline CDR1 and CDR2: LNHNV and YYDKDF (reference sequence). This CDR3 spans 17 amino acids. The CDR3 nucleotides read TGTGCCACCAGCAGAGAAATTTTACAGGGTGGGAGTAATGGCTACACCTTC. Protein product: CATSREILQGGSNGYTF.

This sequence joins TRBV19 and TRBJ1-1; weak D call: TRBD1 (5 bases). Trimming removed 5 bases from V and 1 base from J, with 11 bases in between. This CDR3 has 14 amino acids. Germline V gene sequence: CDR1 LNHDA, CDR2 SQIVND (reference sequence). The CDR3 region is CASSSSGPNTEAFF. CDR3 nucleotides: TGTGCCAGTAGTTCCTCAGGGCCGAACACTGAAGCTTTCTTT.

The chain recombines TRBV9 with TRBJ2-4, with 9 bases lining up with TRBD1. The CDR3 covers 18 residues. Germline V lookup: CDR1 SGDLS, CDR2 YYNGEE. After removal of 3 bases from V and 4 bases from J, the junction contained 14 bases not matched to a gene. CDR3: CASSDGQGLNFRKNIQYF. The DNA of the CDR3 is TGTGCCAGCAGCGACGGACAGGGGCTCAATTTTCGAAAAAACATTCAGTACTTC.

This chain joins TRBV2 and TRBJ1-2; 8 bases agree with TRBD1. Germline lookup yields CDR1 SNHLY and CDR2 FYNNEI. CDR3 length: 15 residues. V lost 6 bases to trimming and J lost 8 bases; unmatched junction nucleotides: 14. The CDR3 DNA follows: TGTGCCAGCAGGGAAACCGGGACAGGCGTCCACGGCTACACCTTC. Protein product: CASRETGTGVHGYTF.

The chain couples TRBV4-2 to TRBJ1-4; D is undetermined. CDR3 size: 14 residues. With 0 bases removed from V and 10 bases from J, the gap between germline ends came to 12 bases. Germline lookup yields CDR1 LGHNA and CDR2 YNFKEQ. CDR3 protein: CASSQDFGNRKLFF. CDR3 coding DNA: TGTGCCAGCAGCCAAGATTTCGGGAACCGAAAACTGTTTTTT.

The gene calls are TRBV7-9 and TRBJ2-2; D is perhaps TRBD1 (6 bases). Trimming took 2 bases from V and 2 from J, leaving 9 bases between them. The length of the CDR3 is 15 residues. Germline CDR1 is SEHNR and CDR2 is FQNEAQ (reference sequence). Here the CDR3 DNA reads TGTGCCAGCAGCTTATGGGGGACAAACACCGGGGAGCTGTTTTTT. This codes for CASSLWGTNTGELFF.

The chain carries TRBV11-1 and TRBJ1-1; TRBD1 aligns across 9 bases. V trimming: 1 base; J trimming: 5 bases; junction bases outside the gene matches: 5. The CDR3 consists of 15 residues. Germline assignment: CDR1 SGHAT and CDR2 FQDESV (reference sequence). CDR3 bases: TGTGCCAGCAGCTTAGACAGGGGGCCAGGGACTGAAGCTTTCTTT. Protein product: CASSLDRGPGTEAFF.

The chain links TRBV10-1 to TRBJ2-1, with D hard to call. Trimming took 4 bases from V and 4 from J, leaving 8 bases between them. Germline-derived CDR1 and CDR2 are WNHNN and SYGVQD (reference sequence). The CDR3 contains 13 residues. As DNA, the CDR3 is TGCGCCAGCAGTGGTGCGAAGTACAATGAGCAGTTCTTC. Protein: CASSGAKYNEQFF.

The CDR3 DNA reads TGCGCCAGCAGCCCAGGAACGGGGGGGCAAGAGACCCAGTACTTC. Its protein is CASSPGTGGQETQYF. The chain uses TRBV5-1 and TRBJ2-5; 8 bases map to TRBD2. CDR3 length: 15 residues. Trimming removed 4 bases from V and 2 bases from J; junction bases left unmatched: 7. Germline CDR1 and CDR2: SGHRS and YFSETQ.

This chain connects TRBV19 to TRBJ1-3; 8 nucleotides line up with TRBD1. The CDR3 consists of 16 residues. The germline CDR1 and CDR2 sequences are LNHDA and SQIVND (reference sequence). The V and J ends lost 5 bases and 2 bases, in that order; junction bases with no gene match: 8. The chain's CDR3 is CASSPLTTGAGNTIYF. CDR3 DNA sequence: TGTGCCAGTAGTCCTCTCACGACAGGGGCTGGAAACACCATATATTTT. The full variable domain, with the rest looked up from reference TRBV19 and TRBJ1-3, is DGGITQSPKYLFRKEGQNVTLSCEQNLNHDAMYWYRQDPGQGLRLIYYSQIVNDFQKGDIAEGYSVSREKKESFPLTVTSAQKNPTAFYLCASSPLTTGAGNTIYFGEGSWLTVV.

The DNA for the CDR3 is TGTGCCAGCAGATGGGCCTTCAACACTGAAGCTTTCTTT. Protein sequence: CASRWAFNTEAFF. The gene calls are TRBV2 and TRBJ1-1, with no clear D. Germline CDR1 and CDR2: SNHLY and FYNNEI. This CDR3 region has 13 residues. Trimming stripped 6 bases from V and 2 bases from J, with 10 bases between.

The V and J genes are TRBV6-6 and TRBJ1-6; a weak D match, TRBD1 (5 bases). Germline V CDR1 and CDR2: MNHNY, SVGAGI (reference sequence). V lost 6 bases to trimming and J lost 8 bases, with 17 bases between them. The CDR3 runs to 15 residues. The CDR3 loop is CASRTFGGLDSPLHF. The CDR3, as DNA: TGTGCCAGCAGGACCTTCGGGGGGTTGGATTCACCCCTCCACTTT.

This clone occurred a few times. The chain links TRBV6-2 or TRBV6-3 to TRBJ2-2, with no clear D. Looked up from germline, CDR1 is MNHEY and CDR2 is SVGEGT. V was cut by 5 bases and J by 4 bases, with 11 bases left in between. CDR3 length: 14 residues. The CDR3 DNA sequence: TGTGCCAGCAGTCCCCTCGGTGCCACCGGGGAGCTGTTTTTT. Amino acids: CASSPLGATGELFF.

The chain combines TRBV10-3 with TRBJ2-3; D may be TRBD1 (6 bases). Germline V gene data show CDR1 as ENHRY and CDR2 as SYGVKD. This CDR3 has 14 residues. V was shortened by 4 bases and J by 1 base, with 9 bases between the two germline ends. As DNA, the CDR3 is TGTGCCATCAGTGGACAGGCCCGCACAGATACGCAGTATTTT. It yields the protein CAISGQARTDTQYF.

The V and J genes are TRBV27 and TRBJ1-6; D perhaps matches TRBD1 (6 bases). Trimming pared 4 bases from V and 6 bases from J, leaving 10 bases between. The CDR3 runs to 14 residues. Germline-derived CDR1 and CDR2 are MNHEY and SMNVEV (reference sequence). The CDR3 spells CASSSWTANSPLHF. The CDR3 DNA sequence: TGTGCCAGCAGTTCCTGGACAGCTAATTCACCCCTCCACTTT.

The gene calls are TRBV5-5 and TRBJ1-2; D remains ambiguous. This CDR3 spans 14 amino acids. V lost 2 bases to trimming and J lost 1 base, with 9 bases between them. From germline, CDR1 is SGHKS and CDR2 YYEKEE (reference sequence). This chain's CDR3 is CASSLAEGNYGYTF. CDR3 sequence (DNA): TGTGCCAGCAGCTTAGCTGAGGGTAACTATGGCTACACCTTC.

This clone was detected only a few times. The V call is TRBV11-2, the J call TRBJ2-1; 7 bases are shared with TRBD1. V was pared by 4 bases and J by 2 bases, with 5 bases of the junction left unmatched. The germline V gene has CDR1 SGHAT and CDR2 FQNNGV. The CDR3 is made up of 15 amino acids. The CDR3, as DNA: TGTGCCAGCAGCTACGACAGGGAAGCCTACAATGAGCAGTTCTTC. Residues: CASSYDREAYNEQFF.